Reported below is one TCR beta chain. Its matching antigen is unknown. Generated by immunoSEQ multiplex PCR, the TCRdb table keeps only in-frame clones and is missing some. Of tens of thousands of clones listed, around nine tenths were seen once; the top ten hold roughly 21%. The data were obtained in a study of T cells in localized non-small cell lung cancer. Study observations and caveats: The study detected a median around 57 of the top 100 tumor clones in adjacent lung. Clonality of T cells reached its maximum in uninvolved adjacent lung, surpassing tumor.

The receptor was derived from a man between 40 and 69 years old with stage I squamous cell lung carcinoma. Here the sequenced sample was peripheral blood, taken before any cancer treatment.

This CDR3 reads CASSRTSGLNTDTQYF. The CDR3 bases are TGTGCCAGTTCAAGGACTAGCGGGCTTAACACAGATACGCAGTATTTT. This rearrangement joins TRBV2 to TRBJ2-3; 11 positions agree with TRBD2. The CDR3 extends over 16 amino acids. The J segment lost 2 bases and the V segment lost 9 bases, leaving 10 bases of the junction unmatched. Germline lookup yields CDR1 SNHLY and CDR2 FYNNEI.